A single sample gave rise to the 8 T cell receptor beta chains below, sequenced in a study of shared T cell receptors in the human thymus (dated by TCRdb to the early 2020s). The library relied on the immunoSEQ multiplex PCR assay. Sourced from immuneACCESS, this table was stored by TCRdb with only in-frame sequences that have V and J called. A share of the clones is absent; for the studies checked, an unresolved V gene accounts for under half, and the remainder has no known explanation. This sample comprises around 730,000 clones, 70% to 90% of them detected only once. The ten largest clonotypes hold 0.0095% to 0.011% of the sample. These data are also associated with another study on human thymus T cells.

The sequenced sample was thymocytes. Receptors were obtained from a girl under three years old with a congenital heart defect. Donor details come from another sample of the same person, matched by shared clones.

This clone has just one count. The chain uses TRBV5-4 and TRBJ1-1; D is ambiguous. Trimming shortened V by 4 bases and J by 0 bases, and 25 bases separated the two germline ends. The CDR3 loop spans 19 amino acids. The germline V gene has CDR1 SGHNT and CDR2 YYREEE (reference sequence). The CDR3 DNA reads as TGTGCCAGCAGCCCGAGTTCCGGGAGCCGATACTACATGAACACTGAAGCTTTCTTT. This encodes CASSPSSGSRYYMNTEAFF.

V and J are TRBV6-1 and TRBJ1-4, with D maybe TRBD1 (6 bases). Germline CDR1 reads MNHNS; CDR2 reads SASEGT. V was clipped by 5 bases and J by 13 bases, with 14 bases between them. The CDR3 runs 12 residues. Here the CDR3 reads CASSPQGKRLFF. The CDR3 DNA is TGTGCCAGCAGTCCCCAGGGGAAAAGACTGTTTTTT.

The count of this clone is one. V gene TRBV4-2 combines with J gene TRBJ1-2; D uncertain. Germline V lookup: CDR1 LGHNA, CDR2 YNFKEQ. The CDR3 length is 16 residues. V lost 6 bases, J lost 8 bases, and 25 bases lay in between. As DNA, the CDR3 is TGTGCCAGCAGTCCCGAGGTCCGCGTAGGCCGGAGGGGCTACACCTTC. Translation: CASSPEVRVGRRGYTF.

The chain has TRBV6-5 and TRBJ1-2; maybe TRBD1 (5 bases). V lost 0 bases and J lost 5, with 13 bases in between. Germline-derived CDR1 and CDR2 are MNHEY and SVGAGI. The CDR3 sequence is 15 residues long. The CDR3 reads CASSYSTAPAYGYTF. The DNA for the CDR3 is TGTGCCAGCAGTTACTCGACAGCCCCGGCTTATGGCTACACCTTC.

This clone was observed a single time. The chain couples TRBV25-1 to TRBJ2-1, with TRBD2 identical over 11 bases. The germline V gene encodes CDR1 MGHDK and CDR2 SYGVNS. The CDR3 spans 14 residues. The V gene end was trimmed by 5 bases and the J gene end by 8 bases; junction bases not matched to a gene: 5. The CDR3 sequence is CASSPLAGEDEQFF. The CDR3 region has the DNA TGTGCCAGCAGTCCACTAGCGGGGGAGGATGAGCAGTTCTTC.

The rearrangement links TRBV2 to TRBJ2-3; 13 bases line up with TRBD2. The length of the CDR3 is 16 residues. CDR1 SNHLY and CDR2 FYNNEI come from the germline V gene. The ends lost 10 bases at V and 4 bases at J; junction bases unmatched: 11. The CDR3 DNA is TGTGCCAATCAAGGGGAACTAGCGGGGGGGGCAGATACGCAGTATTTT. It encodes CANQGELAGGADTQYF.

This chain connects TRBV4-1 to TRBJ2-3; D is perhaps TRBD2 (6 bases). The V and J ends lost 6 bases and 3 bases respectively, with 16 bases between them. The CDR3 extends over 15 amino acids. Germline V gene data show CDR1 as MGHRA and CDR2 as YSYEKL. As DNA, the CDR3 is TGCGCCAGCAGTTCTGTTGGGACTTTTACAGATACGCAGTATTTT. It translates to CASSSVGTFTDTQYF.

The count of this clone is one. The V and J genes are TRBV15 and TRBJ1-2; D gene unclear. V lost 0 bases to trimming and J lost 0 bases, with 8 bases between them. This CDR3 region has 15 residues. CDR1 LNHNV and CDR2 YYDKDF come from the germline V gene (reference sequence). The CDR3 here is CATSRDSQANYGYTF. CDR3 in DNA: TGTGCCACCAGCAGAGACTCCCAGGCTAACTATGGCTACACCTTC.